This T cell receptor beta chain originates from a study of cytomegalovirus exposure and HLA in healthy donors. Primers: 60 Vbeta forward and 13 Jbeta reverse. The table came from immunoSEQ multiplex PCR; TCRdb's copy has only in-frame clones and leaves some out. In the table there are about 77,000 clones, 75% to 85% of which are singletons. Whole-study findings and limits: From TCR beta sequences, most subjects' HLA-A and HLA-B alleles were reportedly predicted accurately.

In this sample, this clone turned up once. Its antigen is not known. Additional DNA sequences in this sample encode the identical CDR3. This CDR3 spans 14 amino acids. CDR1 is GTSNPN, CDR2 SVGIG, per germline (reference sequence). V was trimmed by 0 bases and J by 1 base, leaving 7 bases between them. This clonotype was obtained from a man aged 40-49 years in good health and CMV-seronegative. The sample was PBMCs. The V call is TRBV30, the J call TRBJ1-5; D is ambiguous. CDR3 amino acids: CAWSVPGSNQPQHF. The CDR3 DNA reads as TGTGCCTGGAGTGTACCGGGGAGCAATCAGCCCCAGCATTTT.